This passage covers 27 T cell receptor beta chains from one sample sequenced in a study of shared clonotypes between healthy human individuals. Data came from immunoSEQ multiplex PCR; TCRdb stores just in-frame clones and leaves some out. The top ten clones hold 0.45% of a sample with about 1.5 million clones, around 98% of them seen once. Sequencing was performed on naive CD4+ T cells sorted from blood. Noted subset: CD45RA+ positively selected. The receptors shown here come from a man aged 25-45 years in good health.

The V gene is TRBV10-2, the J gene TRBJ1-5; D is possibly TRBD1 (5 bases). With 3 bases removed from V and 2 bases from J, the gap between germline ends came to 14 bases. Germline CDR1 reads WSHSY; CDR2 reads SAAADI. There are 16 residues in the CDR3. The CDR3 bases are TGCGCCAGCAGTGATTGGCGGGGCGAAGGCAATCAGCCCCAGCATTTT. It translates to CASSDWRGEGNQPQHF.

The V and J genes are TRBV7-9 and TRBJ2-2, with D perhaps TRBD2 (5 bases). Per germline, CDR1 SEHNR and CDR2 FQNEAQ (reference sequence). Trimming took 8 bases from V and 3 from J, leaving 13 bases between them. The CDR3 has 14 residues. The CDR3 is CASLRTGDTGELFF. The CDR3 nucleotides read TGTGCCAGCTTGAGGACTGGAGACACCGGGGAGCTGTTTTTT. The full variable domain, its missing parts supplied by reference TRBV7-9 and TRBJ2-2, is DTGVSQNPRHKITKRGQNVTFRCDPISEHNRLYWYRQTLGQGPEFLTYFQNEAQLEKSRLLSDRFSAERPKGSFSTLEIQRTEQGDSAMYLCASLRTGDTGELFFGEGSRLTVL.

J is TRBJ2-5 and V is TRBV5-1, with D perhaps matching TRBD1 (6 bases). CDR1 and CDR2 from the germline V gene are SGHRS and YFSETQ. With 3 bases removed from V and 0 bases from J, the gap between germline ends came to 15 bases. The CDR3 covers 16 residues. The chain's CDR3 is CASSSGTLLYQETQYF. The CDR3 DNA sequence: TGCGCCAGCAGCTCGGGGACACTCTTGTACCAAGAGACCCAGTACTTC.

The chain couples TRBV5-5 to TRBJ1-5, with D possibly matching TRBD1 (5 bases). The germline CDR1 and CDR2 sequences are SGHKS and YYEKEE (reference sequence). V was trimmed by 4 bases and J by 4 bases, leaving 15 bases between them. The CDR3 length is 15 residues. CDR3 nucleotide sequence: TGTGCCAGCAGCCGGGACCGCTTAGCAAATCAGCCCCAGCATTTT. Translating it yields CASSRDRLANQPQHF. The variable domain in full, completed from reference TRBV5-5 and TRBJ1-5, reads DAGVTQSPTHLIKTRGQQVTLRCSPISGHKSVSWYQQVLGQGPQFIFQYYEKEERGRGNFPDRFSARQFPNYSSELNVNALLLGDSALYLCASSRDRLANQPQHFGDGTRLSIL.

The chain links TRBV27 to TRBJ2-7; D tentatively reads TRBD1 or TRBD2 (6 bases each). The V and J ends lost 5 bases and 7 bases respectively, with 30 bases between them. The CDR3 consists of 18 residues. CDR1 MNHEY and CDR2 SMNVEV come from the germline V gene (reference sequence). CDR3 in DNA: TGTGCCAGCAGTCTAATCCTCGAACAAGGACAGACCGGAGGGGAGCAGTACTTC. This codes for CASSLILEQGQTGGEQYF.

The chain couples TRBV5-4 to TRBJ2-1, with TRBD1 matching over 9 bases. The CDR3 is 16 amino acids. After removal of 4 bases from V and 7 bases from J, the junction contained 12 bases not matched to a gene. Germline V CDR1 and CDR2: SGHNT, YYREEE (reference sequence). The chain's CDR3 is CASSRTKGQGKNEQFF. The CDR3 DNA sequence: TGTGCCAGCAGCCGAACGAAGGGACAGGGCAAAAATGAGCAGTTCTTC.

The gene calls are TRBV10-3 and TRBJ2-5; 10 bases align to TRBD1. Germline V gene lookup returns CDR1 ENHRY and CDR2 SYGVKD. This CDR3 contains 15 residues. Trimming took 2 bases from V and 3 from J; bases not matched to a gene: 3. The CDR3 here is CAISEPGTGEETQYF. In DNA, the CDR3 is TGTGCCATCAGTGAGCCAGGGACAGGGGAAGAGACCCAGTACTTC.

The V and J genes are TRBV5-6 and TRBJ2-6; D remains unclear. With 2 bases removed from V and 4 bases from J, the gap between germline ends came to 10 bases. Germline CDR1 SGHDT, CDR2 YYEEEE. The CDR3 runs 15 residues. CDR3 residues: CASSFTKYGANVLTF. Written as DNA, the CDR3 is TGTGCCAGCAGCTTTACGAAGTACGGGGCCAACGTCCTGACTTTC.

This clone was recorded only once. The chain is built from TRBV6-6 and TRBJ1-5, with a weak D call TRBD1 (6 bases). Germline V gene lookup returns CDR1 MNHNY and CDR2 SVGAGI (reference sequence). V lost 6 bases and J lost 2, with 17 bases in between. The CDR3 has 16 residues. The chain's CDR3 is CASSSSQGIGNQPQHF. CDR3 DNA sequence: TGTGCCAGCAGCTCTTCCCAGGGGATCGGCAATCAGCCCCAGCATTTT.

The CDR3 bases are TGCGCCAGCAGCTTGCGGACAGGGGGCTCTTCCGGGGAGCTGTTTTTT. Translating gives CASSLRTGGSSGELFF. The chain uses TRBV5-1 and TRBJ2-2; 11 bases agree with TRBD1. The CDR3 sequence is 16 residues long. Germline V gives CDR1 SGHRS, CDR2 YFSETQ. Trimming at V came to 1 base and at J to 6 bases, leaving 5 bases not matched to a gene.

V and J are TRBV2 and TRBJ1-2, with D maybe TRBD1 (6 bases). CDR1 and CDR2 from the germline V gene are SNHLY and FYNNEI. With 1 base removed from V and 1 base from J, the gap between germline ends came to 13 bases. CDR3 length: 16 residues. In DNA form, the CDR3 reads TGTGCCAGCAGTGAAGTCAGGCGGACAGTTAACTATGGCTACACCTTC. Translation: CASSEVRRTVNYGYTF. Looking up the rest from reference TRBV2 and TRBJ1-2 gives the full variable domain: EPEVTQTPSHQVTQMGQEVILRCVPISNHLYFYWYRQILGQKVEFLVSFYNNEISEKSEIFDDQFSVERPDGSNFTLKIRSTKLEDSAMYFCASSEVRRTVNYGYTFGSGTRLTVV.

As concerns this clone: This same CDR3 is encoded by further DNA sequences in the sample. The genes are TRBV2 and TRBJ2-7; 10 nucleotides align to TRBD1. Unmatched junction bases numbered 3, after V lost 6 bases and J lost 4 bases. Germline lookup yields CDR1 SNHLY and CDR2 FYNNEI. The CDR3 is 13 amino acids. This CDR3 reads CASRGTGVYEQYF. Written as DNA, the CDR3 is TGTGCCAGCAGGGGGACAGGGGTGTACGAGCAGTACTTC.

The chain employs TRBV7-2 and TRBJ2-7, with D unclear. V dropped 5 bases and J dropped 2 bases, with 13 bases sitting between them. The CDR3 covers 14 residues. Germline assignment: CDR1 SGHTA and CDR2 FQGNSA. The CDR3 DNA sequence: TGTGCCAGCAGCCCCCGTGGAGTTGCCTACGAGCAGTACTTC. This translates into CASSPRGVAYEQYF.

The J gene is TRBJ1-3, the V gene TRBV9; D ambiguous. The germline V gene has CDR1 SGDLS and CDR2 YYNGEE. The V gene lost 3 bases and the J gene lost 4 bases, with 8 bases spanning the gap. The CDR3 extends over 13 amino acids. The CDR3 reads CASSGSGGNTIYF. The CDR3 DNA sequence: TGTGCCAGCAGCGGGAGTGGCGGAAACACCATATATTTT.

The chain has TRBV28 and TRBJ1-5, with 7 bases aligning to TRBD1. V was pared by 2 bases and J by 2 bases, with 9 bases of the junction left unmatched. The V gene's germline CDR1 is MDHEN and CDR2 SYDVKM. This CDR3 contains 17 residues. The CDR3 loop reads CASSLNPRQGGNQPQHF. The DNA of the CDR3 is TGTGCCAGCAGTTTAAATCCCCGACAGGGTGGCAATCAGCCCCAGCATTTT.

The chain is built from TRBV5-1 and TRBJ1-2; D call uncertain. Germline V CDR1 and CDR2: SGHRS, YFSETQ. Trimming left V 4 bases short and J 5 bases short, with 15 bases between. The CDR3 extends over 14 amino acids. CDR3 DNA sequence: TGCGCCAGCAGCCCGGCGGGCACTCAATATGGCTACACCTTC. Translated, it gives CASSPAGTQYGYTF.

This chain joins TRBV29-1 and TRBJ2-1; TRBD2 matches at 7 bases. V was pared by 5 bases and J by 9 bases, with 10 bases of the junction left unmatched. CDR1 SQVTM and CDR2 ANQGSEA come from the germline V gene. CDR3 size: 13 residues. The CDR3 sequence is CSVRLAVLGEQFF. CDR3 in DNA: TGCAGCGTTCGGCTAGCGGTCTTGGGTGAGCAGTTCTTC.

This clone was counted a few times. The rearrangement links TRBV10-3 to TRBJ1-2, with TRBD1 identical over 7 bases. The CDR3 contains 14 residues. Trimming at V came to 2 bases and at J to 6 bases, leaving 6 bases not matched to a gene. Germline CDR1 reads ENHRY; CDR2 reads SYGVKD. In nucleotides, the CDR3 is TGTGCCATCAGTGAGCGACAGGGTCCGGATGGCTACACCTTC. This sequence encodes CAISERQGPDGYTF.

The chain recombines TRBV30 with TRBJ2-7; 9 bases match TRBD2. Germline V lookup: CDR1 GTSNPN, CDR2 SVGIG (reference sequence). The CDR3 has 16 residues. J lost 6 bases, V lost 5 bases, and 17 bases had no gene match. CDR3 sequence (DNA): TGTGCCTGGGATCCGGGACTAGCTTCATCCTTTGGCGAGCAGTACTTC. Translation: CAWDPGLASSFGEQYF.

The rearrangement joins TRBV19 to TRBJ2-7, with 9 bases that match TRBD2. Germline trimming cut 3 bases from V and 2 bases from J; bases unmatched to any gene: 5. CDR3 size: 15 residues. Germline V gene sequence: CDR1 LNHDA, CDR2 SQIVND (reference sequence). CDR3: CASSIRTSVTYEQYF. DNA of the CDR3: TGTGCCAGTAGTATCAGGACTAGCGTCACCTACGAGCAGTACTTC.

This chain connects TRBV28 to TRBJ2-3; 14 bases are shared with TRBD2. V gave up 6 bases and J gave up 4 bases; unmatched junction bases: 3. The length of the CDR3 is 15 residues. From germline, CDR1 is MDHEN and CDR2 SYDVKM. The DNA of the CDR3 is TGTGCCAGCAGACCGACTAGCGGGAGGGCAGATACGCAGTATTTT. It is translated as CASRPTSGRADTQYF.

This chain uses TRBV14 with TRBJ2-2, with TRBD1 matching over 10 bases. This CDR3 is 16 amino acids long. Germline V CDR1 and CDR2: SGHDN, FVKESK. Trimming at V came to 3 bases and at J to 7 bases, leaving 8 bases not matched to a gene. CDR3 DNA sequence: TGTGCCAGCAGCCACCTTCGACAGGGGGCTAACGGGGAGCTGTTTTTT. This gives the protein CASSHLRQGANGELFF.

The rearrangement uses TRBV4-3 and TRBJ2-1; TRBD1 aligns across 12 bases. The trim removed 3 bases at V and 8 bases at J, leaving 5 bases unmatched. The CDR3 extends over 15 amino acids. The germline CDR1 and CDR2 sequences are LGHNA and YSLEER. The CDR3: CASSQVGQGAYEQFF. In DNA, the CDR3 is TGCGCCAGCAGCCAGGTGGGACAGGGGGCATATGAGCAGTTCTTC.

As DNA, the CDR3 is TGCGCCAGCAGCTCGGGAGTCCCGATCCCCCCGAACAATGAGCAGTTCTTC. Its translation is CASSSGVPIPPNNEQFF. The chain has TRBV5-1 and TRBJ2-1, with D possibly being TRBD2 (6 bases). The V gene's germline CDR1 is SGHRS and CDR2 YFSETQ. With 3 bases removed from V and 5 bases from J, the gap between germline ends came to 21 bases. This CDR3 has 17 amino acids.

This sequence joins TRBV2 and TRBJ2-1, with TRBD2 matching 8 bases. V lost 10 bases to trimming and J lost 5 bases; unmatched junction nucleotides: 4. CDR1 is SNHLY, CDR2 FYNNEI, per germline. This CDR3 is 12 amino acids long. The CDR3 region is CATGLVHNEQFF. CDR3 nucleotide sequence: TGTGCCACGGGACTAGTCCACAATGAGCAGTTCTTC.

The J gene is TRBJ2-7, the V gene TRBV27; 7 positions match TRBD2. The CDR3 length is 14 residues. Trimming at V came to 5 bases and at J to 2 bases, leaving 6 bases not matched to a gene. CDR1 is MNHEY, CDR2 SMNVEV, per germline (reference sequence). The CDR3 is CASSTQGLPYEQYF. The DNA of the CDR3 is TGTGCCAGCAGTACCCAGGGACTACCCTACGAGCAGTACTTC.

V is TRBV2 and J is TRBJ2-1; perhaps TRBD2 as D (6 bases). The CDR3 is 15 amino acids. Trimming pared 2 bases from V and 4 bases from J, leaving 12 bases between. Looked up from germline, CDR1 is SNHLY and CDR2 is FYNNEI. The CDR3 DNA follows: TGTGCCAGCAGTGAACGGCGGGACCCTTACAATGAGCAGTTCTTC. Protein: CASSERRDPYNEQFF.